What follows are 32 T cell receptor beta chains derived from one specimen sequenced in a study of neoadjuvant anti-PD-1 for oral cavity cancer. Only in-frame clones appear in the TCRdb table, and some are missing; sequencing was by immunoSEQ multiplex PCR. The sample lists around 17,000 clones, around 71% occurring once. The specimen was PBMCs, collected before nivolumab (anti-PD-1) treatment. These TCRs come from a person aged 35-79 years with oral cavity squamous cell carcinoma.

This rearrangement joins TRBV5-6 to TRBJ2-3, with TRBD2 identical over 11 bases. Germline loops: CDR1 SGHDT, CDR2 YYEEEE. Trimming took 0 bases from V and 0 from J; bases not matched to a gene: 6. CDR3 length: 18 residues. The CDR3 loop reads CASSLVAGGMPSTDTQYF. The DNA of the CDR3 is TGTGCCAGCAGCTTGGTAGCGGGAGGGATGCCTAGCACAGATACGCAGTATTTT.

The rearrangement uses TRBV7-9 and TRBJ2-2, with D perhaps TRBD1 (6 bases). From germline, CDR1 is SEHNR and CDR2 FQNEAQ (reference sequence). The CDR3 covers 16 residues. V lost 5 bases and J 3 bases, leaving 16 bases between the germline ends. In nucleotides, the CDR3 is TGTGCCAGCAGCGTCGGGACATCCATGGACACCGGGGAGCTGTTTTTT. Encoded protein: CASSVGTSMDTGELFF. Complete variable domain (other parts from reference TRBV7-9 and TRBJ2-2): DTGVSQNPRHKITKRGQNVTFRCDPISEHNRLYWYRQTLGQGPEFLTYFQNEAQLEKSRLLSDRFSAERPKGSFSTLEIQRTEQGDSAMYLCASSVGTSMDTGELFFGEGSRLTVL.

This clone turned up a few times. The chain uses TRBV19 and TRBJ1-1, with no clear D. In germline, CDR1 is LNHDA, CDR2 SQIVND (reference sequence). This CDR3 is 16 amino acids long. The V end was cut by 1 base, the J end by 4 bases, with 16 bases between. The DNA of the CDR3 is TGTGCCAGTAGTATAGCGCCGGGCCGGGTGGGCACTGAAGCTTTCTTT. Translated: CASSIAPGRVGTEAFF. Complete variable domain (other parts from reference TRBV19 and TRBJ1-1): DGGITQSPKYLFRKEGQNVTLSCEQNLNHDAMYWYRQDPGQGLRLIYYSQIVNDFQKGDIAEGYSVSREKKESFPLTVTSAQKNPTAFYLCASSIAPGRVGTEAFFGQGTRLTVV.

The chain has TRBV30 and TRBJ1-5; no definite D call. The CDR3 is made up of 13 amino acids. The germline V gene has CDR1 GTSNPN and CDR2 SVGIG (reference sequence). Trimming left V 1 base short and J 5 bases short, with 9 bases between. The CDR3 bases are TGTGCCTGGAGTGAGTCGATAGATCAGCCCCAGCATTTT. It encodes CAWSESIDQPQHF.

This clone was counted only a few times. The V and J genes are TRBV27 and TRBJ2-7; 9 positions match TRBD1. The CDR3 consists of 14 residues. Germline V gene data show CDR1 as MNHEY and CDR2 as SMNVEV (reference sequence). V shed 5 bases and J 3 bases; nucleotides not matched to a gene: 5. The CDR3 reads CASSGGTGNYEQYF. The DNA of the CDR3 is TGTGCCAGCAGTGGGGGGACAGGGAACTACGAGCAGTACTTC.

CDR3 sequence reads: CASSEGTGGGTQYF. The CDR3 DNA reads as TGTGCCAGCAGTGAAGGGACAGGGGGAGGTACGCAGTATTTT. V and J are TRBV2 and TRBJ2-3; TRBD1 aligns across 10 bases. There are 14 residues in the CDR3. CDR1 is SNHLY and CDR2 is FYNNEI in the germline V gene. Trimming removed 1 base from V and 8 bases from J; junction bases left unmatched: 3.

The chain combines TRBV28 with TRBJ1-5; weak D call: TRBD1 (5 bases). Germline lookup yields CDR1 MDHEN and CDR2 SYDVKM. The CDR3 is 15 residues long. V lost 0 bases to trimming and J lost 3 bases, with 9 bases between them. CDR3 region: CASSLWAGSNQPQHF. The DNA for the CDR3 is TGTGCCAGCAGTTTATGGGCAGGGTCCAATCAGCCCCAGCATTTT. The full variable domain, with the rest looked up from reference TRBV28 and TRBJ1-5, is DVKVTQSSRYLVKRTGEKVFLECVQDMDHENMFWYRQDPGLGLRLIYFSYDVKMKEKGDIPEGYSVSREKKERFSLILESASTNQTSMYLCASSLWAGSNQPQHFGDGTRLSIL.

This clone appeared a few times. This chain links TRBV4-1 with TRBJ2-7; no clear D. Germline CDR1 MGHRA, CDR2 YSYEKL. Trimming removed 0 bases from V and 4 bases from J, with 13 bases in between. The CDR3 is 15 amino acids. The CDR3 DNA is TGCGCCAGCAGCCAAGACGACCTCTCCGTATACGAGCAGTACTTC. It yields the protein CASSQDDLSVYEQYF.

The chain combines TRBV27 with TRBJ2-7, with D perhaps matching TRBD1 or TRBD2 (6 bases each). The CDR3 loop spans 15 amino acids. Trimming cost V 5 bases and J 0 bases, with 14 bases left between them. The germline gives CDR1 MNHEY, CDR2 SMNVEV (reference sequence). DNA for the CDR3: TGTGCCAGCAGTCCACAGGGAGGCCTCTCCTACGAGCAGTACTTC. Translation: CASSPQGGLSYEQYF.

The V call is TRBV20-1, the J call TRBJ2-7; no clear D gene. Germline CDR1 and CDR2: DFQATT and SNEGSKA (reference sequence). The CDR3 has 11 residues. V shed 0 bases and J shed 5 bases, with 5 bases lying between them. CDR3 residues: CSARDRHEQYF. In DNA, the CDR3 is TGCAGTGCTAGAGACAGGCACGAGCAGTACTTC.

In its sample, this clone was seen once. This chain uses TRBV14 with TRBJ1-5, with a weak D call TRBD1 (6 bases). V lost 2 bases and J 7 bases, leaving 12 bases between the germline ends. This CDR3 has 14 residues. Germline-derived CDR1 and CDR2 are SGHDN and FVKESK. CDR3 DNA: TGTGCCAGCAGCCAACAGGGGCTCGGGCAGCCCCAGCATTTT. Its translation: CASSQQGLGQPQHF.

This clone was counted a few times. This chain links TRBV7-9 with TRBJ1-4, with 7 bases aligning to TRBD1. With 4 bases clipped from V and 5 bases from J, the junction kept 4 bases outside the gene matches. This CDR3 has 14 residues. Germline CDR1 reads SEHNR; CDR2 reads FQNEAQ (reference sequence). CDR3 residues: CASSSRTGNEKLFF. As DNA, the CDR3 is TGTGCCAGCAGCTCAAGGACAGGAAATGAAAAACTGTTTTTT.

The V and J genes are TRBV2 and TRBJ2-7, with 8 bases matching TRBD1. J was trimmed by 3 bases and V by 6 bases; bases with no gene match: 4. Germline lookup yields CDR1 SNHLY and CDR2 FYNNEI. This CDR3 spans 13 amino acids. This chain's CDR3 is CASSNGQGYEQYF. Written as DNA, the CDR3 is TGTGCCAGCAGCAATGGACAGGGCTACGAGCAGTACTTC.

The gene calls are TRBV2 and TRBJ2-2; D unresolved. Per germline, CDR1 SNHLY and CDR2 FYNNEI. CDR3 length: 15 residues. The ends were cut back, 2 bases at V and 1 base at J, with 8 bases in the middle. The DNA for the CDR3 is TGTGCCAGCAGTGAATGGAGCAGGAACACCGGGGAGCTGTTTTTT. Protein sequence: CASSEWSRNTGELFF.

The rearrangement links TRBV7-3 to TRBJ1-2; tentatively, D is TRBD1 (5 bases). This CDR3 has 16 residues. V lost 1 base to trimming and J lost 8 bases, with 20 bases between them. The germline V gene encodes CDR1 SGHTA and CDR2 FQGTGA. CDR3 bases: TGTGCCAGCAGCTTAAGCCAGGGCCCCGCGATGGGAGGCTACACCTTC. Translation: CASSLSQGPAMGGYTF. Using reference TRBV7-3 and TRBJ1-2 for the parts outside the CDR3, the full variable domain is GAGVSQTPSNKVTEKGKYVELRCDPISGHTALYWYRQSLGQGPEFLIYFQGTGAADDSGLPNDRFFAVRPEGSVSTLKIQRTERGDSAVYLCASSLSQGPAMGGYTFGSGTRLTVV.

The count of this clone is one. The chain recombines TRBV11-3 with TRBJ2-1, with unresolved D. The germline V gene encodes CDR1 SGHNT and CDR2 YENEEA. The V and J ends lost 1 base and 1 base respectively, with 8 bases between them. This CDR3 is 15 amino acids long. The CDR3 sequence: CASSLALESYNEQFF. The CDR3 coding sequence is TGTGCCAGCAGCTTAGCCCTGGAGTCCTACAATGAGCAGTTCTTC.

The CDR3 DNA reads as TGCGCCAGCAGCTTGACCCCAGACCAGCCCCAGCATTTT. Protein sequence: CASSLTPDQPQHF. The chain links TRBV5-1 to TRBJ1-5; unclear D gene. CDR1 is SGHRS and CDR2 is YFSETQ in the germline V gene. Deletions cut 1 base from V and 7 bases from J, with 9 bases between. CDR3 size: 13 residues.

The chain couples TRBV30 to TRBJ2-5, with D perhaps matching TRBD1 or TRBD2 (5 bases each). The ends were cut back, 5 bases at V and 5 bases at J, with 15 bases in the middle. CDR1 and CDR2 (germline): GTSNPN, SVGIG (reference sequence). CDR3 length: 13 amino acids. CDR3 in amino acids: CAWSGARGETQYF. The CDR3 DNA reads TGTGCCTGGTCCGGGGCTCGCGGGGAGACCCAGTACTTC.

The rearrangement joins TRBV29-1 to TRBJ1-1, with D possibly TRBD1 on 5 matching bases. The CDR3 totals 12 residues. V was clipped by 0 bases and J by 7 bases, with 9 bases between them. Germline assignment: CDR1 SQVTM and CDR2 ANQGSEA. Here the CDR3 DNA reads TGCAGCGTTGAAGAATGGGGCGGTGAAGCTTTCTTT. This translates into CSVEEWGGEAFF.

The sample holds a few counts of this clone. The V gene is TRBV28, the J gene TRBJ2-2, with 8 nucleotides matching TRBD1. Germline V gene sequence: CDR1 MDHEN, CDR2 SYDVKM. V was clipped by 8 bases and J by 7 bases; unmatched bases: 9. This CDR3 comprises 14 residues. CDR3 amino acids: CASASTGAVGELFF. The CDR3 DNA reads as TGTGCCAGCGCCTCGACAGGGGCGGTCGGGGAGCTGTTTTTT.

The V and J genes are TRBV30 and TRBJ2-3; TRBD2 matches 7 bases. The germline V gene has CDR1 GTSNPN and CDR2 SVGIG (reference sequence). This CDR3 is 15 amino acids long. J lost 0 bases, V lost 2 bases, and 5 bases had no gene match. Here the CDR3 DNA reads TGTGCCTGGAGTAGGGATAGCGGGAGCACAGATACGCAGTATTTT. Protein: CAWSRDSGSTDTQYF. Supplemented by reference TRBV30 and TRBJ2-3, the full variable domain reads SQTIHQWPATLVQPVGSPLSLECTVEGTSNPNLYWYRQAAGRGLQLLFYSVGIGQISSEVPQNLSASRPQDRQFILSSKKLLLSDSGFYLCAWSRDSGSTDTQYFGPGTRLTVL.

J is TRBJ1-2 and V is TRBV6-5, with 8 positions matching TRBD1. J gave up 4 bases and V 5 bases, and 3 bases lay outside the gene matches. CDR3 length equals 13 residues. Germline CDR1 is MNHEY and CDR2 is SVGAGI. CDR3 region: CASSRDRSYGYTF. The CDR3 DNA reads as TGTGCCAGCAGTCGGGACAGGAGCTATGGCTACACCTTC.

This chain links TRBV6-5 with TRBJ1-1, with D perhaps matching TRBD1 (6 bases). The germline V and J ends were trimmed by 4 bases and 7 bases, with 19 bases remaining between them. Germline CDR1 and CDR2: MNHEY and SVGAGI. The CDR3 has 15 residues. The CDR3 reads CASSSNPGQAIEAFF. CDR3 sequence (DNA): TGTGCCAGCAGTTCTAATCCGGGACAAGCCATTGAAGCTTTCTTT.

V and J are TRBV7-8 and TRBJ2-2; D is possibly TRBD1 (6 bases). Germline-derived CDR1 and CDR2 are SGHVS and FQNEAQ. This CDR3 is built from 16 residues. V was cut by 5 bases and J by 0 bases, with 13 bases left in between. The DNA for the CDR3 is TGTGCCAGCAGCCCAGGACAGACCCCGAACACCGGGGAGCTGTTTTTT. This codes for CASSPGQTPNTGELFF.

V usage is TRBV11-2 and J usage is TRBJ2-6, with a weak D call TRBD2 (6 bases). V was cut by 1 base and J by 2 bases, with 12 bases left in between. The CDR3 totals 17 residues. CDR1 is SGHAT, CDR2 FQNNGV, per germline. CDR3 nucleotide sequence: TGTGCCAGCAGCTTAGTTACGGGAGAGGCTGGGGCCAACGTCCTGACTTTC. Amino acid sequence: CASSLVTGEAGANVLTF.

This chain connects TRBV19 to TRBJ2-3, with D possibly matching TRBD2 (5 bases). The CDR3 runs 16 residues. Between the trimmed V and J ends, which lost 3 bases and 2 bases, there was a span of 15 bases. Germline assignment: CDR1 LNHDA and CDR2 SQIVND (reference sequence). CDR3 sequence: CASSIRPGTTTDTQYF. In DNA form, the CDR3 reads TGTGCCAGTAGTATCCGGCCGGGAACCACCACAGATACGCAGTATTTT.

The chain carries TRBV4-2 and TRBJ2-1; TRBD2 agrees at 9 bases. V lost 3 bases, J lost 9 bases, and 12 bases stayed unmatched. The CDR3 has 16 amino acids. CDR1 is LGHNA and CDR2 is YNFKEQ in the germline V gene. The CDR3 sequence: CASSHEAGGPSGEQFF. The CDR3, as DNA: TGTGCCAGCAGCCATGAAGCGGGAGGCCCTAGTGGTGAGCAGTTCTTC.

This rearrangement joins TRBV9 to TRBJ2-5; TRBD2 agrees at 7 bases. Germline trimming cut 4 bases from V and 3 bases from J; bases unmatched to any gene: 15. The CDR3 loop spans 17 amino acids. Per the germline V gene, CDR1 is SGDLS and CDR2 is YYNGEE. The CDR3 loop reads CASSPLPARAGEETQYF. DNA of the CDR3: TGTGCCAGCAGCCCACTCCCGGCCAGGGCGGGAGAAGAGACCCAGTACTTC.

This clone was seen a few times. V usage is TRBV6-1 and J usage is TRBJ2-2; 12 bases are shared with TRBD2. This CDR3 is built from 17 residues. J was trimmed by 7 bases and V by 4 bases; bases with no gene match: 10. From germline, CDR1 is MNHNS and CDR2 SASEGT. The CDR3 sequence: CASSGPVTSGRIGELFF. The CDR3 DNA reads TGTGCCAGCAGTGGACCCGTGACTAGCGGGAGAATCGGGGAGCTGTTTTTT.

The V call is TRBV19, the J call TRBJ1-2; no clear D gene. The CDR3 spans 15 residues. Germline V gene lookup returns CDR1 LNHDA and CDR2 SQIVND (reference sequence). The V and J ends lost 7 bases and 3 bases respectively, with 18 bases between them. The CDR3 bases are TGTGCCAGTAAGGAAACAGAAACCCAACACTATGGCTACACCTTC. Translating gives CASKETETQHYGYTF.

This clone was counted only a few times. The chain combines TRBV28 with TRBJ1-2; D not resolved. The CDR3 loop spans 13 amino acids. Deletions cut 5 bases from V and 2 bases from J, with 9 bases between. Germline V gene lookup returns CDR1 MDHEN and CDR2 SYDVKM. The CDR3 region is CASSPGGNYGYTF. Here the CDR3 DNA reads TGTGCCAGCAGTCCAGGCGGGAACTATGGCTACACCTTC.

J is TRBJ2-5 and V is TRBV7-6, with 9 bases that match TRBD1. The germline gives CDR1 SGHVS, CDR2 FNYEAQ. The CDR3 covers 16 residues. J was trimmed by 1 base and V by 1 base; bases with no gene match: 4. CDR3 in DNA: TGTGCCAGCAGCTTAGGGGGGACAGGGTCCCAAGAGACCCAGTACTTC. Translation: CASSLGGTGSQETQYF.